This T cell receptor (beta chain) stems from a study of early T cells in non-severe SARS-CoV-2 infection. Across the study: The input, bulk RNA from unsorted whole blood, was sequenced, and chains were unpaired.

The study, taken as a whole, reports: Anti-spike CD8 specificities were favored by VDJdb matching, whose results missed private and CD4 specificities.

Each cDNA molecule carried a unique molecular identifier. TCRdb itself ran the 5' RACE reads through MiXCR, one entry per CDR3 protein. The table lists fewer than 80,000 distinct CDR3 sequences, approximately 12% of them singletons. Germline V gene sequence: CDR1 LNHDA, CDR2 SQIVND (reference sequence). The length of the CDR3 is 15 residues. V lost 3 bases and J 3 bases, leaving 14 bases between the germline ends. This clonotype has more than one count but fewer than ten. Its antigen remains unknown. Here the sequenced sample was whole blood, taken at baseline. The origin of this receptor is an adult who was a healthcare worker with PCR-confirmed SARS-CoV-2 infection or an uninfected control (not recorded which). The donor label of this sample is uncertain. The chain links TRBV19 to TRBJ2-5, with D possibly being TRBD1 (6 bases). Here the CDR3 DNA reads TGTGCCAGTAGTATGCTGGGACAAGAAAAAGAGACCCAGTACTTC. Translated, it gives CASSMLGQEKETQYF.